This passage covers 30 T cell receptor beta chains from one sample sequenced in a study of T cell responses to AZD1222 COVID-19 vaccine. The assay was immunoSEQ multiplex PCR, and TCRdb's table has in-frame clones only and misses some. This sample has 90,000 to 140,000 clones, with 89% found just once. The specimen was peripheral blood, collected 28 days after the second AZD1222 dose. These receptor sequences come from an adult who received the AZD1222 COVID-19 vaccine.

The genes are TRBV30 and TRBJ2-7, with 9 bases aligning to TRBD1. V was pared by 3 bases and J by 5 bases, with 8 bases of the junction left unmatched. Per germline, CDR1 GTSNPN and CDR2 SVGIG (reference sequence). The CDR3 extends over 14 amino acids. CDR3 loop: CAWSPGTGFHEQYF. The CDR3 coding sequence is TGTGCCTGGAGCCCCGGGACAGGGTTCCACGAGCAGTACTTC.

The chain has TRBV4-3 and TRBJ1-1; 9 nucleotides agree with TRBD1. The CDR3 consists of 16 residues. V lost 1 base to trimming and J lost 2 bases; unmatched junction nucleotides: 5. CDR1 is LGHNA and CDR2 is YSLEER in the germline V gene. This CDR3 is CASSQATTGGNTEAFF. CDR3 sequence (DNA): TGCGCCAGCAGCCAAGCAACGACAGGGGGTAACACTGAAGCTTTCTTT.

This clone showed up just once. This chain links TRBV19 with TRBJ2-1; D gene uncertain. Trimming stripped 3 bases from V and 6 bases from J, with 6 bases between. Germline V lookup: CDR1 LNHDA, CDR2 SQIVND (reference sequence). This CDR3 has 12 amino acids. CDR3 sequence: CASSIGRNEQFF. The CDR3 DNA sequence: TGTGCCAGTAGTATCGGCCGCAATGAGCAGTTCTTC.

This chain uses TRBV4-2 with TRBJ2-7; the D is unclear. The CDR3 contains 13 residues. Germline values: CDR1 LGHNA, CDR2 YNFKEQ. V lost 0 bases and J 7 bases, leaving 10 bases between the germline ends. CDR3 DNA: TGTGCCAGCAGCCAAGATTTCCTGGTGGAGCAGTACTTC. Its protein is CASSQDFLVEQYF.

The chain employs TRBV11-2 and TRBJ2-1, with 9 positions matching TRBD2. The CDR3 has 15 residues. Losses at the gene ends were 0 bases for V and 5 bases for J; bases not matched to a gene: 2. The germline V gene encodes CDR1 SGHAT and CDR2 FQNNGV. The CDR3: CASSLEASGNNEQFF. DNA of the CDR3: TGTGCCAGCAGCTTAGAGGCTAGCGGGAACAATGAGCAGTTCTTC.

The gene calls are TRBV18 and TRBJ1-3, with D uncertain. Germline V gives CDR1 KGHSH, CDR2 LQKENI. The V end was cut by 2 bases, the J end by 0 bases, with 8 bases between. The CDR3 extends over 15 amino acids. The CDR3 sequence: CASSPYSGSGNTIYF. The CDR3 DNA is TGTGCCAGCTCACCATACAGCGGCTCTGGAAACACCATATATTTT.

J is TRBJ1-2 and V is TRBV7-2; 7 nucleotides match TRBD1. V shed 4 bases, J shed 8 bases, and the junction held 13 bases outside the gene matches. Germline assignment: CDR1 SGHTA and CDR2 FQGNSA. There are 15 residues in the CDR3. The CDR3 DNA sequence: TGTGCCAGCAGCTCTAGGAGGGACAGTGTTTTGGGCTACACCTTC. Protein product: CASSSRRDSVLGYTF.

CDR3 sequence reads: CASAQRGPPSRLHF. For the CDR3, the DNA is TGTGCCAGCGCTCAGAGGGGACCTCCCAGTCGACTCCACTTT. The V gene is TRBV28, the J gene TRBJ1-6, with D possibly TRBD1 on 5 matching bases. CDR1 MDHEN and CDR2 SYDVKM come from the germline V gene. Between the trimmed V and J ends, which lost 8 bases and 16 bases, there was a span of 24 bases. CDR3 length equals 14 residues.

The chain joins TRBV7-3 to TRBJ2-2, with 15 bases fitting TRBD2. The germline gives CDR1 SGHTA, CDR2 FQGTGA. The CDR3 is 18 amino acids. V shed 7 bases and J 4 bases; nucleotides not matched to a gene: 10. The DNA of the CDR3 is TGTGCCAGCAATATTCTCGGACTAGCGGGAGGGGGCACCGGGGAGCTGTTTTTT. It codes for CASNILGLAGGGTGELFF.

The chain carries TRBV2 and TRBJ2-3; 12 nucleotides match TRBD2. The CDR3 covers 16 residues. The V segment lost 6 bases and the J segment 0 bases; nucleotides outside the gene matches: 4. The germline CDR1 and CDR2 sequences are SNHLY and FYNNEI. In DNA form, the CDR3 reads TGTGCCAGCAGCACCGGACTAGCGGGGAGCACAGATACGCAGTATTTT. Protein: CASSTGLAGSTDTQYF.

J is TRBJ1-1 and V is TRBV5-1, with 10 bases lining up with TRBD1. Germline V gene lookup returns CDR1 SGHRS and CDR2 YFSETQ. This CDR3 has 16 residues. The ends lost 4 bases at V and 4 bases at J; junction bases unmatched: 10. The CDR3 loop is CASSLVLGQGSTEAFF. CDR3 bases: TGCGCCAGCAGCCTGGTATTGGGACAGGGGAGCACTGAAGCTTTCTTT.

The table lists this clone with a few counts. V is TRBV5-8 and J is TRBJ2-3; 7 bases agree with TRBD2. This CDR3 is 16 amino acids long. In germline, CDR1 is SGHTS, CDR2 YDEGEE. V was clipped by 0 bases and J by 2 bases; unmatched bases: 6. Here the CDR3 DNA reads TGTGCCAGCAGCTTGGGGTCAGGGACTAACACAGATACGCAGTATTTT. Protein: CASSLGSGTNTDTQYF.

CDR3 protein: CASSIGTFNYGYTF. CDR3 in DNA: TGTGCCAGCAGCATCGGCACGTTTAACTATGGCTACACCTTC. The chain couples TRBV28 to TRBJ1-2; D ambiguous. CDR3 length: 14 amino acids. CDR1 is MDHEN, CDR2 SYDVKM, per germline. V was pared by 6 bases and J by 1 base, with 12 bases between.

The chain is built from TRBV28 and TRBJ2-7; D may correspond to TRBD1 or TRBD2 (5 bases each). The CDR3 runs to 14 residues. V dropped 6 bases and J dropped 4 bases, with 16 bases sitting between them. The V gene's germline CDR1 is MDHEN and CDR2 SYDVKM. The CDR3 sequence: CASRGVSDLYEQYF. CDR3 nucleotides: TGTGCCAGCAGGGGGGTATCGGACTTGTACGAGCAGTACTTC.

The chain joins TRBV3-1 (or the pseudogene TRBV3-2) to TRBJ1-1; TRBD1 agrees at 7 bases. This CDR3 is built from 14 residues. J was trimmed by 4 bases and V by 7 bases; bases with no gene match: 9. Per the germline V gene, CDR1 is LGHDT and CDR2 is YNNKEL (reference sequence). This CDR3 is CASTRGGASTEAFF. The CDR3 DNA reads TGTGCCAGCACCAGGGGGGGGGCGAGCACTGAAGCTTTCTTT.

The chain carries TRBV19 and TRBJ2-7; tentative D call: TRBD1 (6 bases). With 3 bases removed from V and 1 base from J, the gap between germline ends came to 10 bases. This CDR3 has 14 residues. CDR1 is LNHDA and CDR2 is SQIVND in the germline V gene (reference sequence). The CDR3 is CASSISGASYEQYF. CDR3 DNA sequence: TGTGCCAGTAGTATTTCAGGGGCTTCCTACGAGCAGTACTTC.

J is TRBJ2-1 and V is TRBV7-2, with D uncertain. Trimming stripped 5 bases from V and 1 base from J, with 12 bases between. The CDR3 consists of 15 residues. CDR1 SGHTA and CDR2 FQGNSA come from the germline V gene. The CDR3 coding sequence is TGTGCCAGCAGCCCCAGATCGGGTTCCTACAATGAGCAGTTCTTC. Encoded protein: CASSPRSGSYNEQFF.

The genes are TRBV19 and TRBJ2-7; 7 bases align to TRBD2. CDR1 LNHDA and CDR2 SQIVND come from the germline V gene (reference sequence). The CDR3 length is 12 residues. V dropped 5 bases and J dropped 3; count of bases not matched to a gene: 1. The CDR3 spells CASSGDYYEQYF. For the CDR3, the DNA is TGTGCCAGTAGTGGGGACTACTACGAGCAGTACTTC.

The rearrangement joins TRBV30 to TRBJ1-5, with a tentative D call TRBD1 (5 bases). Trimming stripped 1 base from V and 4 bases from J, with 5 bases between. CDR3 length: 12 amino acids. Germline V gene data show CDR1 as GTSNPN and CDR2 as SVGIG (reference sequence). CDR3 in DNA: TGTGCCTGGAGTGGGGGGAATCAGCCCCAGCATTTT. Protein product: CAWSGGNQPQHF.

The chain employs TRBV5-1 and TRBJ2-3; 8 bases map to TRBD2. CDR1 is SGHRS and CDR2 is YFSETQ in the germline V gene. The junction had 11 bases not matched to a gene; V was cut back by 0 bases and J by 5 bases. The CDR3 is 17 amino acids. The DNA for the CDR3 is TGCGCCAGCAGCTTGGAAGGTAGCGGGATCTCGGGAGATACGCAGTATTTT. Encoded protein: CASSLEGSGISGDTQYF.

This clone was seen a single time. The chain joins TRBV7-9 to TRBJ2-7; the D gene is possibly TRBD1 (6 bases). Trimming took 5 bases from V and 2 from J, leaving 25 bases between them. Germline lookup yields CDR1 SEHNR and CDR2 FQNEAQ (reference sequence). This CDR3 spans 18 amino acids. CDR3 loop: CASSLYVGHRRGTYEQYF. For the CDR3, the DNA is TGTGCCAGCAGCCTCTATGTTGGGCACCGTAGGGGGACCTACGAGCAGTACTTC.

The V and J genes are TRBV18 and TRBJ1-4, with TRBD1 identical over 12 bases. The CDR3 is made up of 18 amino acids. Germline loops: CDR1 KGHSH, CDR2 LQKENI. V shed 4 bases and J 2 bases; nucleotides not matched to a gene: 8. The DNA for the CDR3 is TGTGCCAGCTCACAGGCCCGGGACAGGGGGCTCACTAATGAAAAACTGTTTTTT. It translates to CASSQARDRGLTNEKLFF.

This sequence joins TRBV9 and TRBJ2-1, with D hard to call. The CDR3 sequence is 16 residues long. Germline values: CDR1 SGDLS, CDR2 YYNGEE. Trimming shortened V by 0 bases and J by 3 bases, and 13 bases separated the two germline ends. In DNA, the CDR3 is TGTGCCAGCAGCGTAGTATCGGCACCGAGCTACAATGAGCAGTTCTTC. Translated: CASSVVSAPSYNEQFF.

This clone has just one count. The chain joins TRBV2 to TRBJ1-5; D is ambiguous. With 6 bases removed from V and 1 base from J, the gap between germline ends came to 19 bases. CDR1 SNHLY and CDR2 FYNNEI come from the germline V gene. This CDR3 has 17 residues. The DNA of the CDR3 is TGTGCCAGCAGGTCGGACTTGCTAACTAGGAGCAATCAGCCCCAGCATTTT. Protein: CASRSDLLTRSNQPQHF.

This chain connects TRBV9 to TRBJ2-1, with 10 bases fitting TRBD1. The CDR3 extends over 15 amino acids. Per the germline V gene, CDR1 is SGDLS and CDR2 is YYNGEE. V shed 2 bases, J shed 5 bases, and the junction held 4 bases outside the gene matches. The CDR3 coding sequence is TGTGCCAGCAGCGTTTCGGGACAGGGGAACAATGAGCAGTTCTTC. It translates to CASSVSGQGNNEQFF.

The chain has TRBV6-2 or TRBV6-3 and TRBJ2-4, with TRBD2 as a possible D gene (6 bases). This CDR3 has 15 amino acids. Germline CDR1 and CDR2: MNHEY and SVGEGT. V lost 2 bases, J lost 5 bases, and 13 bases lay in between. In nucleotides, the CDR3 is TGTGCCAGCAGTTACGTGGGGGGAACCCAAAACATTCAGTACTTC. This gives the protein CASSYVGGTQNIQYF.

The chain uses TRBV28 and TRBJ2-1, with TRBD2 matching 11 bases. The CDR3 consists of 16 residues. V was pared by 5 bases and J by 2 bases, with 5 bases of the junction left unmatched. Germline values: CDR1 MDHEN, CDR2 SYDVKM. CDR3 DNA: TGTGCCAGCAGTGGGACTAGCGGACCAACCTACAATGAGCAGTTCTTC. Translation: CASSGTSGPTYNEQFF.

V is TRBV18 and J is TRBJ2-2; D is unresolved. CDR1 and CDR2 (germline): KGHSH, LQKENI. The CDR3 sequence is 12 residues long. Between the trimmed V and J ends, which lost 3 bases and 1 base, there was a span of 0 bases. CDR3 amino acids: CASSPNTGELFF. CDR3 DNA: TGTGCCAGCTCACCGAACACCGGGGAGCTGTTTTTT.

The chain employs TRBV9 and TRBJ2-3, with 12 bases aligning to TRBD2. CDR1 is SGDLS and CDR2 is YYNGEE in the germline V gene. The CDR3 consists of 19 residues. Losses at the gene ends were 4 bases for V and 0 bases for J; bases not matched to a gene: 12. The CDR3 loop reads CASSRAYGTSGYSTDTQYF. As DNA, the CDR3 is TGTGCCAGCAGCCGAGCTTATGGGACTAGCGGGTATAGCACAGATACGCAGTATTTT.

The chain carries TRBV19 and TRBJ2-3; D gene ambiguous. The CDR3 spans 15 residues. V was trimmed by 3 bases and J by 2 bases, leaving 12 bases between them. From germline, CDR1 is LNHDA and CDR2 SQIVND (reference sequence). CDR3 sequence (DNA): TGTGCCAGTAGTATCAGGCGAGTTGACACAGATACGCAGTATTTT. Protein sequence: CASSIRRVDTDTQYF.